What follows describes a single T cell receptor (beta chain). Clones were sequenced by immunoSEQ multiplex PCR, and TCRdb holds only the in-frame ones, with some missing. The sample consists of about 120,000 clones, around 92% of them appearing once. The CDR3 length is 14 residues. V dropped 5 bases and J dropped 4; count of bases not matched to a gene: 6. Germline CDR1 is MNHEY and CDR2 is SMNVEV (reference sequence). This record comes from a study of T cell responses to AZD1222 COVID-19 vaccine. Sequencing was performed on peripheral blood, taken on day 0 of AZD1222 vaccination. This TCR was sampled from an adult in good health. This chain uses TRBV27 with TRBJ1-1, with 8 positions matching TRBD1. The CDR3 region is CASSTHTGGTEAFF. Written as DNA, the CDR3 is TGTGCCAGCAGTACCCACACAGGGGGCACTGAAGCTTTCTTT.